The sequence of this T cell receptor beta chain was determined in a study of T cell changes during pregnancy in multiple sclerosis. Repertoires were generated with immunoSEQ multiplex PCR, while TCRdb's copy carries only in-frame clones and drops some. The sample consists of about 25,000 clones, 90% of them appearing once. V lost 5 bases, J lost 7 bases, and 20 bases lay in between. From germline, CDR1 is MDHEN and CDR2 SYDVKM. This CDR3 is built from 15 residues. This sequence originates from a female donor in good health, enrolled as a control in a pregnancy study. The chain recombines TRBV28 with TRBJ2-5; no definite D call. Sequenced material: CD8+ T cells from peripheral blood mononuclear cells, taken in the third trimester of pregnancy. This CDR3 reads CASSPIGLSFGTQYF. The CDR3 DNA sequence: TGTGCCAGCAGTCCCATCGGTCTCTCCTTCGGGACCCAGTACTTC. The full variable domain, its missing parts supplied by reference TRBV28 and TRBJ2-5, is DVKVTQSSRYLVKRTGEKVFLECVQDMDHENMFWYRQDPGLGLRLIYFSYDVKMKEKGDIPEGYSVSREKKERFSLILESASTNQTSMYLCASSPIGLSFGTQYFGPGTRLLVL.